The sequence of this T cell receptor (beta chain) was determined in a study of blood T cell repertoires in COVID-19. Overall study: The study drew acute and convalescent COVID-19 samples from the United States, Italy and Spain. Nucleic acid was either cDNA or gDNA, and it came from T cells, B-cell-depleted T cells, or PBMCs.

Seattle participants joined during active infection and were tracked over time. This CDR3 is 18 amino acids long. Germline trimming cut 0 bases from V and 5 bases from J; bases unmatched to any gene: 12. The germline V gene has CDR1 LGHDT and CDR2 YNNKEL (reference sequence). As handled by the study authors: Amplification from reference gene primers served as the basis for estimated nucleated cell counts. Sequencing used immunoSEQ multiplex PCR; TCRdb keeps in-frame clones, though not all of them. That table furnishes V, J and clone size, whereas the DNA furnished D and trimming. The table has a few hundred thousand clones, 91% seen once.

This chain connects TRBV3-1 (or the pseudogene TRBV3-2) to TRBJ2-3, with TRBD2 matching 9 bases. The TCR originated in a person aged 18-30 years with COVID-19, enrolled during active disease. Material for sequencing was peripheral blood. The DNA for the CDR3 is TGTGCCAGCAGCCAAGAGTTGGCGGGAGGGCCGGTTGGAGATACGCAGTATTTT. Translating gives CASSQELAGGPVGDTQYF.